Reported below is one T cell receptor (beta chain). The entry originates in a study of a mutant IDH1 vaccine in newly diagnosed glioma. Noted time point: baseline, week 1 (first vaccination visit). The sample's treatment: pre-vaccination baseline after standard-of-care therapy. In germline, CDR1 is SGHNT, CDR2 YENEEA. V shed 4 bases, J shed 6 bases, and the junction held 12 bases outside the gene matches. CDR3 length: 16 residues. Sequencing used immunoSEQ multiplex PCR; TCRdb keeps in-frame clones, though not all of them. The table lists roughly 70,000 clones, around four fifths of them singletons, with approximately 4.2% in the top ten.

The genes are TRBV11-3 and TRBJ2-7, with 10 bases lining up with TRBD2. Here the sequenced sample was peripheral blood mononuclear cells (PBMCs), taken from a glioma patient treated with radiotherapy, temozolomide or both. This sequence originates from a woman aged 18-29 years with glioma. Some clones in this sample may be carry-over from other donors' samples. DNA of the CDR3: TGTGCCAGCAGCTCAACACCAGCGGGAGGGGGGGCCGAGCAGTACTTC. Amino acids: CASSSTPAGGGAEQYF.